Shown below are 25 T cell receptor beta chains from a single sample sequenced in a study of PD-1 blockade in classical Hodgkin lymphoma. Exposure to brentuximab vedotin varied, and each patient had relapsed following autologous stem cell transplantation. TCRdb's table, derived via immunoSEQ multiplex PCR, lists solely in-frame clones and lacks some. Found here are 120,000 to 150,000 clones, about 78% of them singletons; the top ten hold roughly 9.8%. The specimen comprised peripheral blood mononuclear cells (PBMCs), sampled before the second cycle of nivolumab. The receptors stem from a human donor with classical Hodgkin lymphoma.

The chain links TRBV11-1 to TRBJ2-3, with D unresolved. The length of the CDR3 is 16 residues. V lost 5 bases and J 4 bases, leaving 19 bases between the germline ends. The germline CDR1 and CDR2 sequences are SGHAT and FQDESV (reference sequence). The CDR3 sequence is CASSPYLSNIADTQYF. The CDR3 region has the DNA TGTGCCAGCAGCCCTTACCTCTCAAATATCGCAGATACGCAGTATTTT.

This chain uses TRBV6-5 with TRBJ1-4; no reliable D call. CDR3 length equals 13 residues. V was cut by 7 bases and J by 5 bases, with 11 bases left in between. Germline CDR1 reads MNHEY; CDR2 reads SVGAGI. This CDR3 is CASKPGSNEKLFF. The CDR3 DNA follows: TGTGCCAGCAAACCCGGATCAAATGAAAAACTGTTTTTT.

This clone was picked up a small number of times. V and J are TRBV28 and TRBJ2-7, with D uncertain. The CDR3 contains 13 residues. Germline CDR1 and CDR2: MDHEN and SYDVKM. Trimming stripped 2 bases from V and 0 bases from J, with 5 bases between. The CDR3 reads CASSLQFSYEQYF. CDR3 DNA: TGTGCCAGCAGTTTACAGTTCTCCTACGAGCAGTACTTC.

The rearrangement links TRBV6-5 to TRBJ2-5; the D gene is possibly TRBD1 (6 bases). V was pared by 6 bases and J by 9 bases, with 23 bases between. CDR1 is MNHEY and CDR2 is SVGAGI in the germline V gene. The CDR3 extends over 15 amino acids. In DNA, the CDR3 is TGTGCCAGCAGAAGATGGAGGACAGATAATTTATCCCAGTACTTC. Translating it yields CASRRWRTDNLSQYF.

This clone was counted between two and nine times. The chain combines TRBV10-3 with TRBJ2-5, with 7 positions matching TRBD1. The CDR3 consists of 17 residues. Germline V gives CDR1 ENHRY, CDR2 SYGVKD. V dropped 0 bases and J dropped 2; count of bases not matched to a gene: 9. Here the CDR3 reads CAISESPGQPGQETQYF. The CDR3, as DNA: TGTGCCATCAGTGAGTCTCCGGGACAGCCGGGTCAAGAGACCCAGTACTTC.

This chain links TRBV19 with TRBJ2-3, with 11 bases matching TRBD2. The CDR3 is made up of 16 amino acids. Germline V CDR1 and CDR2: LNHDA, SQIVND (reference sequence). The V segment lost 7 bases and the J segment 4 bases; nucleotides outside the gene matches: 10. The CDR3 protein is CASTQPLAGGSDTQYF. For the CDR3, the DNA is TGTGCCAGTACCCAACCTCTAGCGGGAGGATCAGATACGCAGTATTTT.

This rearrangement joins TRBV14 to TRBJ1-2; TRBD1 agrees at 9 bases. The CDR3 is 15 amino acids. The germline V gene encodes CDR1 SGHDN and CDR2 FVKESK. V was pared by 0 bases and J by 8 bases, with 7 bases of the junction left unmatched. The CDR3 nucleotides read TGTGCCAGCAGCCAAGACGTCGGACAGGGGCGAGGCTACACCTTC. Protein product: CASSQDVGQGRGYTF. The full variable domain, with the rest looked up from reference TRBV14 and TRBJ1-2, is EAGVTQFPSHSVIEKGQTVTLRCDPISGHDNLYWYRRVMGKEIKFLLHFVKESKQDESGMPNNRFLAERTGGTYSTLKVQPAELEDSGVYFCASSQDVGQGRGYTFGSGTRLTVV.

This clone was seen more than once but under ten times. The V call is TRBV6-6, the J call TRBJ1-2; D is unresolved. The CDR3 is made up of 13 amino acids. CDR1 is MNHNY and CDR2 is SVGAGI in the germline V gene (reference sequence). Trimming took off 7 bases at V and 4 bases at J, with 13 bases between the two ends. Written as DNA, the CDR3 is TGTGCCAGCACCCCCATACAGACCTATGGCTACACCTTC. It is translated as CASTPIQTYGYTF.

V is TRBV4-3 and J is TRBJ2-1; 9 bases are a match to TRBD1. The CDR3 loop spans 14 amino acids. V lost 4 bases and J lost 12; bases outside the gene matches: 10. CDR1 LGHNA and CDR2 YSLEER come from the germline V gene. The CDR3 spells CASSPFLTGGSQFF. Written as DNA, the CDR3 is TGCGCCAGCAGCCCCTTTTTGACAGGGGGATCGCAGTTCTTC.

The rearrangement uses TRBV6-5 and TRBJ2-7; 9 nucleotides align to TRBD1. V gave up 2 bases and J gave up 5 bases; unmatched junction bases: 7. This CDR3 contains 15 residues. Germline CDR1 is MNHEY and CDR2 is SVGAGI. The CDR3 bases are TGTGCCAGCAGTTACCGCGACAGGGGGGCACACGAGCAGTACTTC. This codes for CASSYRDRGAHEQYF.

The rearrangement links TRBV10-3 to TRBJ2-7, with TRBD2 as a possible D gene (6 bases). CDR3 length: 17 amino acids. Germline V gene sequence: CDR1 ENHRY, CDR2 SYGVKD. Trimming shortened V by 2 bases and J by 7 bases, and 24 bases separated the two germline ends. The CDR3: CAISEKGTRGGSGEQYF. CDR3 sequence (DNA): TGTGCCATCAGTGAGAAGGGGACTCGTGGGGGGTCTGGGGAGCAGTACTTC.

CDR3 sequence reads: CASSLSGGARYEQFF. DNA of the CDR3: TGTGCCAGCAGCCTTAGCGGGGGGGCTCGCTATGAGCAGTTCTTC. J is TRBJ2-1 and V is TRBV6-1, with 11 bases matching TRBD2. This CDR3 is built from 15 residues. Germline CDR1 MNHNS, CDR2 SASEGT. Trimming at V came to 6 bases and at J to 8 bases, leaving 9 bases not matched to a gene.

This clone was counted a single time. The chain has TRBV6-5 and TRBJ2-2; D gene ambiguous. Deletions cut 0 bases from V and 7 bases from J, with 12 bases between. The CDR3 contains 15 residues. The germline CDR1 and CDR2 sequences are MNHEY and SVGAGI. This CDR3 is CASSYSGPGIGELFF. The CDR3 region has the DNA TGTGCCAGCAGTTACTCCGGACCGGGCATCGGGGAGCTGTTTTTT.

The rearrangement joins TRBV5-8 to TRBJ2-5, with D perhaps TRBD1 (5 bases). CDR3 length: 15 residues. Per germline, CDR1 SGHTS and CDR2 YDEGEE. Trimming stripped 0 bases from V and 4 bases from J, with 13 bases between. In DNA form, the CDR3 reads TGTGCCAGCAGCTTGGAGGGGCAGGAGCGAGAGACCCAGTACTTC. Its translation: CASSLEGQERETQYF.

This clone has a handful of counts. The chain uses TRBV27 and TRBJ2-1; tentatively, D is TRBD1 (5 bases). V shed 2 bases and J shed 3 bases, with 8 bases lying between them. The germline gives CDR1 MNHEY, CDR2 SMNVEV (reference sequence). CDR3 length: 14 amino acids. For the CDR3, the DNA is TGTGCCAGCAGTTTACCAGGGAACTACAATGAGCAGTTCTTC. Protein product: CASSLPGNYNEQFF.

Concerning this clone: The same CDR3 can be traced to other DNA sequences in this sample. CDR3 coding DNA: TGTGCCAGCAGTTCTCCGGGGCCCTACTACGAGCAGTACTTC. Protein product: CASSSPGPYYEQYF. This rearrangement joins TRBV27 to TRBJ2-7; D might be TRBD1 or TRBD2, each matching 5 bases. The CDR3 totals 14 residues. Germline V gives CDR1 MNHEY, CDR2 SMNVEV (reference sequence). The V gene lost 4 bases and the J gene lost 3 bases, with 13 bases spanning the gap.

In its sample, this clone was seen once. The CDR3 protein is CASSLERLAYEQYF. CDR3 nucleotide sequence: TGTGCCAGCAGCTTAGAAAGACTCGCCTACGAGCAGTACTTC. The rearrangement links TRBV7-2 to TRBJ2-7; D is unresolved. CDR1 is SGHTA and CDR2 is FQGNSA in the germline V gene. Between the trimmed V and J ends, which lost 1 base and 2 bases, there was a span of 9 bases. This CDR3 spans 14 amino acids.

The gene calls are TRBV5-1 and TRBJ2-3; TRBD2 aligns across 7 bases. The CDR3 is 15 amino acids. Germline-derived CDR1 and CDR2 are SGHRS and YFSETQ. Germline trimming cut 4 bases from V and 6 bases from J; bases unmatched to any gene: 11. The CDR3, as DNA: TGCGCCAGCAGCCAAGGGACTAAAATGTCCGATACGCAGTATTTT. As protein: CASSQGTKMSDTQYF.

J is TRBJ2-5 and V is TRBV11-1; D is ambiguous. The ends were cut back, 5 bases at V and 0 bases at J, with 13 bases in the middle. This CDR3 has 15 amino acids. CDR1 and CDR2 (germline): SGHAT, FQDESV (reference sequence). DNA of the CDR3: TGTGCCAGCAGCCAAACGGGCACCAACCAAGAGACCCAGTACTTC. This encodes CASSQTGTNQETQYF.

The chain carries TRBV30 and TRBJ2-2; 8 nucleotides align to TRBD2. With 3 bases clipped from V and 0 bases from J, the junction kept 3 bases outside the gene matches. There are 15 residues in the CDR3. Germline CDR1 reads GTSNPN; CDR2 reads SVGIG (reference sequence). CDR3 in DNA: TGTGCCTGGAGCGGACTAGCTGCGAACACCGGGGAGCTGTTTTTT. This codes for CAWSGLAANTGELFF.

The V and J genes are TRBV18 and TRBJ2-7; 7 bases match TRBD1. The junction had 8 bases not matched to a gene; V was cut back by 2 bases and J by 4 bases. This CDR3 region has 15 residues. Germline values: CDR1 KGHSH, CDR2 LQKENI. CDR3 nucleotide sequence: TGTGCCAGCTCACCAGTCCTACAGGGGTTGTACGAGCAGTACTTC. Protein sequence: CASSPVLQGLYEQYF.

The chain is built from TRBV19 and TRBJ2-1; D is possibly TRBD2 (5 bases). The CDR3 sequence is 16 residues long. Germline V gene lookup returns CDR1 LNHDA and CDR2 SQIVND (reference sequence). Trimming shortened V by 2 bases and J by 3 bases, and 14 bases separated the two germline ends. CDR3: CASSILGLRDYNEQFF. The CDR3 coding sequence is TGTGCCAGTAGTATACTCGGGTTACGGGACTACAATGAGCAGTTCTTC.

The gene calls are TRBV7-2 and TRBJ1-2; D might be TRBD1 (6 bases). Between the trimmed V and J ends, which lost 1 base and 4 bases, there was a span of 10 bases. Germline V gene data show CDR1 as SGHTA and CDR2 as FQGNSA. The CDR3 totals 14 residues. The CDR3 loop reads CASSLGGGPYGYTF. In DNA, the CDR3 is TGTGCCAGCAGCTTAGGCGGGGGGCCCTATGGCTACACCTTC.

The CDR3 DNA reads as TGTGCCAGCAGCGTCGGGGACACCAGCAGCGAGCAGTACTTC. Protein product: CASSVGDTSSEQYF. The chain carries TRBV9 and TRBJ2-5; TRBD1 is a possible D gene (6 bases). The J call may be faulty, since TRBJ2-7 better matches the DNA end. Per the germline V gene, CDR1 is SGDLS and CDR2 is YYNGEE. The CDR3 loop spans 14 amino acids.

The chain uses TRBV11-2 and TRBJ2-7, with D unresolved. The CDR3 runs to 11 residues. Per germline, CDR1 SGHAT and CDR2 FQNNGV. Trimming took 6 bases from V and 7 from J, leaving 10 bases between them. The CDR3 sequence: CASSPYREQYF. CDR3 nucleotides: TGTGCCAGCAGTCCGTATAGGGAGCAGTACTTC.